This T cell receptor (beta chain) was captured by sequencing in a study of regulatory T cells in long-lasting Graves disease. Overall study context: Newly diagnosed Graves' patients took antithyroid drugs under 3 months.

TCR beta libraries were built with iRepertoire HTBI primers and Arm-PCR of CDR3 regions. TCRdb fed the multiplex PCR reads into MiXCR, producing one record per CDR3 protein. The data contain more than 300,000 distinct CDR3 sequences, around a sixth of them singletons. Germline-derived CDR1 and CDR2 are SGDLS and YYNGEE. V was trimmed by 1 base and J by 2 bases, leaving 9 bases between them. The CDR3 runs to 14 residues. The time point denotes: newly diagnosed GD, antithyroid drugs for less than 3 months. PBMCs provided the RNA from which the TCR library was made. Graves' disease diagnosis used American Thyroid Association guidelines. There are many counts of this clonotype. No antigen is known for it. Whole-study results and caveats: Relative to new patients (roughly 900), persistent patients exhibited greater sharing of public clonotypes (about 2,700). Limited sample numbers may have lowered accuracy.

The source is a female donor with Graves disease. The sequencing here drew on peripheral blood mononuclear cells (PBMCs), taken at new diagnosis, from a patient treated with antithyroid drugs. The rearrangement links TRBV9 to TRBJ1-2, with a weak D call TRBD1 (6 bases). CDR3 coding DNA: TGTGCCAGCAGCGTACAAGACAGGAACTATGGCTACACCTTC. Translating it yields CASSVQDRNYGYTF.